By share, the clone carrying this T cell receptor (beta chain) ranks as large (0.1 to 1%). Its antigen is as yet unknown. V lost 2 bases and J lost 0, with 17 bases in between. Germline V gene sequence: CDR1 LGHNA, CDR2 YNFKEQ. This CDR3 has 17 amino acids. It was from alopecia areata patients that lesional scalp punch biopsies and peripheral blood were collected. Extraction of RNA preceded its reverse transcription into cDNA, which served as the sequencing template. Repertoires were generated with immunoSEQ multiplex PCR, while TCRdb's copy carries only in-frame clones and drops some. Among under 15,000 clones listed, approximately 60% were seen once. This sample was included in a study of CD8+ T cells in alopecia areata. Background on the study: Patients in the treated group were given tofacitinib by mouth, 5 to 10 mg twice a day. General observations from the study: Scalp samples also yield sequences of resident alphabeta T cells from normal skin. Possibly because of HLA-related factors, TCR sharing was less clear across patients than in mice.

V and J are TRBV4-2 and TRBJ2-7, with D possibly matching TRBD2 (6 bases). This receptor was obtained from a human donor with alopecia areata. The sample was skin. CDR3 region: CASSQSSGTASSYEQYF. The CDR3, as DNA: TGTGCCAGCAGCCAAAGTTCCGGGACTGCTAGCTCCTACGAGCAGTACTTC.